The source of this TCR beta chain is a study of PD-L1 blockade in urothelial cancer. On the study more broadly: About 85% of the roughly 29 patients were men whose urothelial cancer was bladder-origin.

Trimming took 4 bases from V and 7 from J; bases not matched to a gene: 11. There are 16 residues in the CDR3. Germline CDR1 and CDR2: SNHLY and FYNNEI. Measured with immunoSEQ multiplex PCR; TCRdb has only the in-frame clones, and not every one. The top ten hold about 2.2% of the sample, which has approximately 100,000 clones, about 85% seen once. The study's findings and limits: Improved survival was predicted by pretreatment blood TCR clonality below the median.

With regard to this clone: The antigen remains undetermined.

The sequenced sample was PBMCs, obtained around atezolizumab (anti-PD-L1) treatment. The V call is TRBV2, the J call TRBJ1-5, with TRBD1 matching over 9 bases. The TCR was taken from a man aged 50-60 years with urothelial cancer. The CDR3 sequence is CASSVLFGTGYQPQHF. The CDR3 region has the DNA TGTGCCAGCAGTGTTTTATTTGGGACAGGGTACCAGCCCCAGCATTTT.